One sample yielded the 27 T cell receptor beta chains listed below, sequenced in a study of metastatic and nonmetastatic thyroid tumors (dated by TCRdb to about 2020). None of the patients had been given any treatment before thyroid surgery. The method behind the library was PCR. The instrument given in TCRdb is Illumina HiSeq 4000. TCRdb trimmed the raw reads at Q25, called clones with MiXCR and kept productive beta chains. In this sample the table shows about 40,000 clones, about 16% of which occur a single time. Of the sample, approximately 3.9% falls within the top ten clones. Material: blood. Every receptor here comes from a female donor with papillary thyroid cancer or a benign thyroid nodule (not recorded which). Some clones in this sample may be carry-over from other donors' samples.

This clone came up many times. V and J are TRBV5-6 and TRBJ2-4; D gene ambiguous. In germline, CDR1 is SGHDT, CDR2 YYEEEE. Trimming pared 2 bases from V and 3 bases from J, leaving 15 bases between. There are 16 residues in the CDR3. CDR3 DNA sequence: TGTGCCAGCAGCTTTGAAGGGATTTGGGGCAAAAACATTCAGTACTTC. Protein product: CASSFEGIWGKNIQYF. Looking up the rest from reference TRBV5-6 and TRBJ2-4 gives the full variable domain: DAGVTQSPTHLIKTRGQQVTLRCSPKSGHDTVSWYQQALGQGPQFIFQYYEEEERQRGNFPDRFSGHQFPNYSSELNVNALLLGDSALYLCASSFEGIWGKNIQYFGAGTRLSVL.

This clone was picked up many times. The rearrangement links TRBV20-1 to TRBJ2-1; 9 bases fit TRBD2. After removal of 0 bases from V and 7 bases from J, the junction contained 10 bases not matched to a gene. This CDR3 is 16 amino acids long. From germline, CDR1 is DFQATT and CDR2 SNEGSKA (reference sequence). For the CDR3, the DNA is TGCAGTGCTAGAGATTACCAGCGGGGGGCTCGAAATGAGCAGTTCTTC. It is translated as CSARDYQRGARNEQFF.

The V call is TRBV30, the J call TRBJ2-7; possible D gene TRBD1, 5 bases. CDR1 is GTSNPN and CDR2 is SVGIG in the germline V gene (reference sequence). V was clipped by 1 base and J by 5 bases, with 6 bases between them. The CDR3 runs 11 residues. The CDR3 DNA reads as TGTGCCTGGAGTGAGGGGAACGAGCAGTACTTC. This encodes CAWSEGNEQYF.

This clone was detected only a few times. Being one base from a much bigger clone, this may be a read error. V gene TRBV5-1 combines with J gene TRBJ2-1; 9 bases are shared with TRBD2. The CDR3 contains 17 residues. The V gene's germline CDR1 is SGHRS and CDR2 YFSETQ. The V segment lost 4 bases and the J segment 1 base; nucleotides outside the gene matches: 9. DNA of the CDR3: TGCGCCAGCAGCGGGAGCGGGGGGTCACTATCCTACAATGAGCAGTTCTTC. Protein product: CASSGSGGSLSYNEQFF.

This clone was detected many times. This rearrangement joins TRBV7-6 to TRBJ2-2, with a tentative D call TRBD1 (5 bases). The V end lost 5 bases, the J end lost 2 bases, and 9 bases lay between the germline ends. The CDR3 is 14 residues long. The germline CDR1 and CDR2 sequences are SGHVS and FNYEAQ. CDR3 amino acids: CASSLGANTGELFF. In DNA form, the CDR3 reads TGTGCCAGCAGCCTAGGGGCTAACACCGGGGAGCTGTTTTTT.

This clone was observed many times. V usage is TRBV29-1 and J usage is TRBJ2-4, with no clear D. The CDR3 totals 12 residues. V lost 2 bases and J lost 0, with 2 bases in between. Germline V lookup: CDR1 SQVTM, CDR2 ANQGSEA. CDR3 protein: CSVELAKNIQYF. The CDR3 region has the DNA TGCAGCGTTGAACTAGCCAAAAACATTCAGTACTTC.

The chain is built from TRBV18 and TRBJ2-2; D could derive from TRBD1 or TRBD2 (6 bases each). In germline, CDR1 is KGHSH, CDR2 LQKENI. The V end was cut by 4 bases, the J end by 4 bases, with 19 bases between. The CDR3 is made up of 17 amino acids. This CDR3 is CASSQETSLTGTGELFF. CDR3 in DNA: TGTGCCAGCTCACAAGAGACTAGTCTGACAGGCACCGGGGAGCTGTTTTTT.

This clone came up many times. This sequence joins TRBV20-1 and TRBJ2-5, with TRBD2 identical over 9 bases. Germline values: CDR1 DFQATT, CDR2 SNEGSKA (reference sequence). The CDR3 length is 15 residues. V lost 2 bases, J lost 5 bases, and 9 bases stayed unmatched. CDR3 protein: CSARNSGSGRETQYF. The CDR3 DNA follows: TGCAGTGCTAGAAATAGCGGGAGTGGTAGGGAGACCCAGTACTTC.

The chain combines TRBV6-1 with TRBJ1-2, with TRBD1 as a possible D gene (6 bases). The germline V and J ends were trimmed by 2 bases and 0 bases, with 10 bases remaining between them. The germline V gene has CDR1 MNHNS and CDR2 SASEGT. CDR3 size: 15 residues. CDR3 protein: CASSEPGQPNYGYTF. CDR3 in DNA: TGTGCCAGCAGTGAACCTGGACAGCCTAACTATGGCTACACCTTC.

For this clone: A much larger clone differs from this one at a single base, so this may be a read error. This chain uses TRBV11-2 with TRBJ2-3; 10 positions match TRBD2. The junction had 7 bases not matched to a gene; V was cut back by 5 bases and J by 5 bases. The germline V gene encodes CDR1 SGHAT and CDR2 FQNNGV. CDR3 length: 15 amino acids. The CDR3 coding sequence is TGTGCCAGCAGCCCCATACTAGCGGGATTAGATACGCAGTATTTT. This encodes CASSPILAGLDTQYF.

This clone has a count of ten or more. This rearrangement joins TRBV27 to TRBJ1-2; perhaps TRBD1 as D (5 bases). CDR1 MNHEY and CDR2 SMNVEV come from the germline V gene (reference sequence). The CDR3 contains 12 residues. V lost 6 bases to trimming and J lost 8 bases, with 13 bases between them. CDR3: CASRRDGLGYTF. CDR3 sequence (DNA): TGTGCCAGCAGACGGGACGGCCTCGGCTACACCTTC.

In regard to this clone: This could be a read error, since a much larger clone is one nucleotide away. The chain joins TRBV7-9 to TRBJ2-5; D might be TRBD1 (5 bases). The CDR3 totals 15 residues. V was clipped by 1 base and J by 5 bases, with 14 bases between them. In germline, CDR1 is SEHNR, CDR2 FQNEAQ (reference sequence). CDR3 nucleotides: TGTGCCAGCAGCTTAGGACAGTGGGCTGAGGAGACCCAGTACTTC. Amino acid sequence: CASSLGQWAEETQYF.

This clone was observed many times. The chain has TRBV20-1 and TRBJ2-2, with D unclear. The germline gives CDR1 DFQATT, CDR2 SNEGSKA (reference sequence). The CDR3 runs to 13 residues. Trimming took off 4 bases at V and 1 base at J, with 7 bases between the two ends. CDR3 DNA sequence: TGCAGTGCTACCCCACTGAACACCGGGGAGCTGTTTTTT. Translation gives CSATPLNTGELFF.

This clone was recorded at least ten times. The chain joins TRBV30 to TRBJ1-4, with TRBD1 as a possible D gene (6 bases). V was cut by 4 bases and J by 3 bases, with 12 bases left in between. This CDR3 comprises 14 residues. Per the germline V gene, CDR1 is GTSNPN and CDR2 is SVGIG (reference sequence). The CDR3 region has the DNA TGTGCCTGGATGTCAGGGGATGCTAATGAAAAACTGTTTTTT. This encodes CAWMSGDANEKLFF.

This clone has ten or more counts. This sequence joins TRBV5-8 and TRBJ1-5, with D possibly TRBD1 on 5 matching bases. The V end was cut by 0 bases, the J end by 5 bases, with 12 bases between. The V gene's germline CDR1 is SGHTS and CDR2 YDEGEE. CDR3 length: 15 residues. The CDR3 coding sequence is TGTGCCAGCAGCTTGGAACAGGAGAGTTATCAGCCCCAGCATTTT. It specifies CASSLEQESYQPQHF.

This clone was detected many times. The chain carries TRBV11-2 and TRBJ1-2; D is ambiguous. V was shortened by 6 bases and J by 3 bases, with 8 bases between the two germline ends. The V gene's germline CDR1 is SGHAT and CDR2 FQNNGV. The CDR3 is made up of 12 amino acids. DNA for the CDR3: TGTGCCAGCAGTCCCTCGGACTATGGCTACACCTTC. This translates into CASSPSDYGYTF.

The chain has TRBV11-2 and TRBJ2-7, with D unclear. V lost 1 base and J 0 bases, leaving 13 bases between the germline ends. This CDR3 has 16 residues. Germline CDR1 SGHAT, CDR2 FQNNGV. This CDR3 is CASSLGAWGFSYEQYF. The CDR3 DNA is TGTGCCAGCAGCTTAGGGGCTTGGGGATTCTCCTACGAGCAGTACTTC.

In its sample, this clone was seen many times. At the DNA level, this CDR3 is encoded by other sequences in the same sample as well. This chain joins TRBV5-1 and TRBJ2-3, with D possibly being TRBD1 (5 bases). Germline assignment: CDR1 SGHRS and CDR2 YFSETQ. This CDR3 has 14 residues. The germline V and J ends were trimmed by 1 base and 3 bases, with 9 bases remaining between them. As DNA, the CDR3 is TGCGCCAGCAGCTTGTCAGGGTTTACAGATACGCAGTATTTT. Its translation: CASSLSGFTDTQYF.

This clone appeared a few times. V and J are TRBV6-1 and TRBJ1-5; D gene ambiguous. Looked up from germline, CDR1 is MNHNS and CDR2 is SASEGT. The CDR3 spans 12 residues. Trimming took off 2 bases at V and 7 bases at J, with 6 bases between the two ends. The CDR3 loop is CASSERGQPQHF. The DNA of the CDR3 is TGTGCCAGCAGTGAACGAGGGCAGCCCCAGCATTTT.

There are many counts of this clone. CDR3 protein: CASSPQGNSGNTIYF. DNA for the CDR3: TGTGCCAGCAGCCCCCAGGGAAACTCTGGAAACACCATATATTTT. The chain uses TRBV5-4 and TRBJ1-3, with TRBD1 as a possible D gene (5 bases). Trimming removed 4 bases from V and 0 bases from J, with 11 bases in between. Germline-derived CDR1 and CDR2 are SGHNT and YYREEE (reference sequence). The CDR3 totals 15 residues.

This clone was counted many times. The chain joins TRBV5-1 to TRBJ1-1; D gene ambiguous. The CDR3 has 13 residues. Germline V lookup: CDR1 SGHRS, CDR2 YFSETQ. Deletions cut 0 bases from V and 5 bases from J, with 8 bases between. The CDR3 is CASSLEPGTEAFF. The CDR3 DNA sequence: TGCGCCAGCAGCTTGGAACCAGGAACTGAAGCTTTCTTT.

This clone was counted many times. The rearrangement uses TRBV7-8 and TRBJ2-7; D gene uncertain. Per the germline V gene, CDR1 is SGHVS and CDR2 is FQNEAQ. The CDR3 contains 13 residues. Trimming pared 1 base from V and 3 bases from J, leaving 7 bases between. The DNA for the CDR3 is TGTGCCAGCAGCTTAGAAATGAGCTACGAGCAGTACTTC. It encodes CASSLEMSYEQYF.

This clone was counted many times. It may be a read error: a sequence one base away is much more abundant. The chain joins TRBV6-1 to TRBJ2-1, with D perhaps TRBD2 (6 bases). Germline assignment: CDR1 MNHNS and CDR2 SASEGT. Trimming removed 8 bases at V and 1 base at J, with 18 bases between. The CDR3 is made up of 16 amino acids. The chain's CDR3 is CASGRTGDVSYNEQFF. DNA for the CDR3: TGTGCCAGCGGTAGGACGGGGGATGTTTCCTACAATGAGCAGTTCTTC.

In this sample, this clone turned up many times. This chain joins TRBV11-2 and TRBJ2-3; perhaps TRBD2 as D (5 bases). The CDR3 covers 13 residues. Germline V gene data show CDR1 as SGHAT and CDR2 as FQNNGV. The germline V and J ends were trimmed by 3 bases and 2 bases, with 6 bases remaining between them. Written as DNA, the CDR3 is TGTGCCAGCAGCTTGGGAGACACAGATACGCAGTATTTT. It is translated as CASSLGDTDTQYF.

This clone counts as medium-sized. One junction end disagrees with the germline gene, perhaps due to a read error. This chain joins TRBV27 and TRBJ2-6; tentatively, D is TRBD1 (5 bases). The germline V gene encodes CDR1 MNHEY and CDR2 SMNVEV (reference sequence). CDR3 length: 20 residues. CDR3 protein: CASSISPTRTTTTGANVLTF. The CDR3 coding sequence is TGTGCCAGCAGTATATCCCCGACAAGGACAACAACAACGGGGGCCAACGTCCTGACTTTC.

This clone was recorded many times. The chain combines TRBV28 with TRBJ2-7; 13 nucleotides line up with TRBD2. Germline loops: CDR1 MDHEN, CDR2 SYDVKM. V shed 6 bases and J 2 bases; nucleotides not matched to a gene: 7. The CDR3 loop spans 16 amino acids. The CDR3 nucleotides read TGTGCCAGCAGCCCGGCCGGGACTAGCGGGACCTACGAGCAGTACTTC. This sequence encodes CASSPAGTSGTYEQYF.

This clone appeared many times. The chain employs TRBV7-2 and TRBJ1-3; the match to TRBD1 covers 8 bases. V trimming: 2 bases; J trimming: 0 bases; junction bases outside the gene matches: 9. The CDR3 is 18 amino acids. Looked up from germline, CDR1 is SGHTA and CDR2 is FQGNSA. Here the CDR3 DNA reads TGTGCCAGCAGCTTAAGGGGGACAGGCCTAGACTCTGGAAACACCATATATTTT. Its protein product is CASSLRGTGLDSGNTIYF.